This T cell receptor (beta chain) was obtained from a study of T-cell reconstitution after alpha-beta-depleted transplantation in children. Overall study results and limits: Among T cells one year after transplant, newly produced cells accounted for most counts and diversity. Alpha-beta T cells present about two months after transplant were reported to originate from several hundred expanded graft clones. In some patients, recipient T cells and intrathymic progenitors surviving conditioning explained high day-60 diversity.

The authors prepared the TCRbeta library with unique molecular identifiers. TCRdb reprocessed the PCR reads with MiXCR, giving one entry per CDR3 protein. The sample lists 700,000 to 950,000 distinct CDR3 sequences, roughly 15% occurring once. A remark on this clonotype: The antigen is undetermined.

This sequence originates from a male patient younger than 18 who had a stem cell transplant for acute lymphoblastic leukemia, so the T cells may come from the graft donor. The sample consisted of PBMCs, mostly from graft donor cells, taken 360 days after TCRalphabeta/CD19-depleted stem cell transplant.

The CDR3 bases are TGCGCCAGCAGAATGGAGGGGGGTGGTGAAAAACTGTTTTTT. As protein: CASRMEGGGEKLFF. This rearrangement joins TRBV5-1 to TRBJ1-4, with D perhaps matching TRBD1 (6 bases). This CDR3 spans 14 amino acids. Trimming took 5 bases from V and 7 from J, leaving 15 bases between them. Germline V gene sequence: CDR1 SGHRS, CDR2 YFSETQ.